Detailed here is one T cell receptor beta chain. What it recognizes is unknown. The data belong to a study of early T cells in non-severe SARS-CoV-2 infection. For the study at large: Chains stayed unpaired after sequencing of bulk RNA from unsorted whole blood. Study-level findings and limits: The matching step, a VDJdb search, favored anti-spike CD8 responses and missed private and CD4 specificities.

Trimming left V 2 bases short and J 6 bases short, with 10 bases between. Germline loops: CDR1 SEHNR, CDR2 FQNEAQ (reference sequence). The length of the CDR3 is 13 residues. The TCR library protocol was used to attach unique molecular identifiers. These identifiers were attached to individual cDNA molecules. A single record per CDR3 protein comes from TCRdb applying MiXCR to the 5' RACE reads. This sample has 40,000 to 55,000 distinct CDR3 sequences; 7% to 8% occur once, and the top ten carry around 8%. The chain employs TRBV7-9 and TRBJ1-2; D is uncertain. This sequence was found in an adult who was a healthcare worker with PCR-confirmed SARS-CoV-2 infection or an uninfected control (not recorded which). The specimen sequenced was whole blood. The CDR3 DNA sequence: TGTGCCAGCAGCTTACAGGAATTGCATGGCTACACCTTC. This sequence encodes CASSLQELHGYTF.